The present T cell receptor beta chain was sequenced within a study of blood T cell repertoires in COVID-19. Overall study: Spain, Italy and the United States supplied samples that represented acute and convalescent COVID-19.

V was clipped by 2 bases and J by 5 bases; unmatched bases: 2. This CDR3 contains 13 residues. Germline CDR1 KGHSH, CDR2 LQKENI. The method was immunoSEQ multiplex PCR; TCRdb's version includes in-frame clones alone and lacks a portion of them. Counted here are 200,000 to 250,000 clones, 70% to 90% occurring once; the ten biggest clones make up approximately 2.6%. Input material: peripheral blood. V and J are TRBV18 and TRBJ2-5; 7 bases map to TRBD1. This receptor was obtained from a woman between 65 and 79 years old with active or convalescent COVID-19. The DNA for the CDR3 is TGTGCCAGCTCACCAGGCAGGGGGGAGACCCAGTACTTC. Translation gives CASSPGRGETQYF.